One sample yielded the 21 T cell receptor beta chains listed below, sequenced in a study of long-term antiretroviral therapy in people with HIV. Investigators performed immunoSEQ version v3.0 at survey level. Produced via immunoSEQ multiplex PCR; TCRdb's table is partial and in-frame only. The sample includes over 15,000 clones, approximately 73% of them seen just once. Sequenced here: unsorted PBMCs, sampled nearly 2.6 years before starting antiretroviral therapy. The receptor source for this set is a woman aged 45-59 years with HIV.

The chain carries TRBV7-2 and TRBJ2-5, with D perhaps matching TRBD2 (6 bases). V was clipped by 5 bases and J by 2 bases, with 24 bases between them. CDR1 SGHTA and CDR2 FQGNSA come from the germline V gene. CDR3 length: 18 residues. DNA of the CDR3: TGTGCCAGCAGCCTCCTCCCGCGGACGGGGGATCCGCAAGAGACCCAGTACTTC. This gives the protein CASSLLPRTGDPQETQYF.

This sequence joins TRBV6-6 and TRBJ2-3; 10 bases line up with TRBD1. The trim removed 4 bases at V and 4 bases at J, leaving 5 bases unmatched. Germline CDR1 reads MNHNY; CDR2 reads SVGAGI (reference sequence). The CDR3 is 15 residues long. In nucleotides, the CDR3 is TGTGCCAGCAGTTCACGGGACAGGGGCTCAGATACGCAGTATTTT. Translating it yields CASSSRDRGSDTQYF.

This chain links TRBV9 with TRBJ1-4; D is perhaps TRBD1 (5 bases). This CDR3 contains 15 residues. Trimming took 5 bases from V and 0 from J, leaving 11 bases between them. Per germline, CDR1 SGDLS and CDR2 YYNGEE. The CDR3 sequence is CASSPQTATNEKLFF. In nucleotides, the CDR3 is TGTGCCAGCAGTCCACAGACAGCAACTAATGAAAAACTGTTTTTT.

For this clone: Other DNA variants within this sample encode the same CDR3. The rearrangement joins TRBV19 to TRBJ2-7; 8 bases are shared with TRBD1. With 7 bases clipped from V and 0 bases from J, the junction kept 2 bases outside the gene matches. The CDR3 extends over 13 amino acids. CDR1 is LNHDA, CDR2 SQIVND, per germline (reference sequence). In DNA form, the CDR3 reads TGTGCCAGTAAAGGGACAGGCTCCTACGAGCAGTACTTC. It yields the protein CASKGTGSYEQYF.

The chain employs TRBV4-1 and TRBJ2-1, with D unresolved. CDR1 MGHRA and CDR2 YSYEKL come from the germline V gene. CDR3 length: 14 amino acids. The germline V and J ends were trimmed by 0 bases and 5 bases, with 8 bases remaining between them. CDR3 amino acids: CASSQEDGNNEQFF. In DNA, the CDR3 is TGCGCCAGCAGCCAAGAGGACGGAAACAATGAGCAGTTCTTC.

This clone was seen a few times. The chain joins TRBV30 to TRBJ1-1; D perhaps matches TRBD1 (6 bases). Germline V gene lookup returns CDR1 GTSNPN and CDR2 SVGIG (reference sequence). CDR3 length equals 12 residues. The V gene lost 2 bases and the J gene lost 10 bases, with 14 bases spanning the gap. CDR3 sequence reads: CAWSSQQGPAFF. CDR3 sequence (DNA): TGTGCCTGGAGTTCACAGCAGGGGCCAGCTTTCTTT.

The chain carries TRBV4-1 and TRBJ1-6, with D perhaps TRBD1 (5 bases). CDR1 and CDR2 (germline): MGHRA, YSYEKL. The CDR3 runs 17 residues. Trimming shortened V by 4 bases and J by 0 bases, and 13 bases separated the two germline ends. The CDR3 loop is CASSPSEGYSYNSPLHF. CDR3 bases: TGCGCCAGCAGCCCCTCGGAGGGGTACTCCTATAATTCACCCCTCCACTTT.

This chain uses TRBV5-1 with TRBJ2-3; 7 bases match TRBD2. The CDR3 contains 14 residues. V lost 4 bases, J lost 2 bases, and 4 bases stayed unmatched. The germline V gene encodes CDR1 SGHRS and CDR2 YFSETQ. The CDR3 here is CASSGGVNTDTQYF. The CDR3 DNA follows: TGCGCCAGCAGCGGGGGGGTAAACACAGATACGCAGTATTTT.

This chain joins TRBV7-9 and TRBJ2-1, with a weak D call TRBD1 (5 bases). The V gene's germline CDR1 is SEHNR and CDR2 FQNEAQ (reference sequence). The CDR3 consists of 13 residues. Trimming cost V 5 bases and J 6 bases, with 11 bases left between them. The CDR3 is CASSPDRPNEQFF. As DNA, the CDR3 is TGTGCCAGCAGCCCAGACAGACCCAATGAGCAGTTCTTC.

CDR3 in DNA: TGTGCCAGCAGCTCGGGGACAGAGTATTCACCCCTCCACTTT. This sequence encodes CASSSGTEYSPLHF. The chain employs TRBV7-8 and TRBJ1-6; the match to TRBD1 covers 7 bases. The CDR3 has 14 residues. V lost 4 bases to trimming and J lost 8 bases; unmatched junction nucleotides: 5. Germline CDR1 is SGHVS and CDR2 is FQNEAQ.

This clone qualifies as large. V is TRBV10-2 and J is TRBJ2-2; tentative D call: TRBD1 (7 bases). V gave up 3 bases and J gave up 6 bases, with 8 bases separating them. CDR3 size: 13 residues. Germline values: CDR1 WSHSY, CDR2 SAAADI. CDR3 amino acids: CASSDRGAGELFF. The CDR3 DNA follows: TGCGCCAGCAGTGACAGGGGGGCCGGGGAGCTGTTTTTT.

The gene calls are TRBV30 and TRBJ1-6; D perhaps matches TRBD1 (6 bases). This CDR3 has 15 amino acids. Deletions cut 3 bases from V and 11 bases from J, with 20 bases between. Per germline, CDR1 GTSNPN and CDR2 SVGIG (reference sequence). The CDR3: CAWSRQGSLGTPLHF. The CDR3 DNA follows: TGTGCCTGGAGCAGGCAGGGGAGCCTCGGGACACCCCTCCACTTT. Combining the CDR3 with reference TRBV30 and TRBJ1-6 gives the whole variable domain SQTIHQWPATLVQPVGSPLSLECTVEGTSNPNLYWYRQAAGRGLQLLFYSVGIGQISSEVPQNLSASRPQDRQFILSSKKLLLSDSGFYLCAWSRQGSLGTPLHFGNGTRLTVT.

V usage is TRBV6-5 and J usage is TRBJ1-6; TRBD1 is a possible D gene (5 bases). The V gene's germline CDR1 is MNHEY and CDR2 SVGAGI. This CDR3 comprises 14 residues. V lost 10 bases and J lost 5, with 15 bases in between. CDR3: CATALGANNSPLHF. The DNA of the CDR3 is TGTGCCACCGCTCTAGGGGCGAATAATTCACCCCTCCACTTT.

This chain links TRBV7-2 with TRBJ2-1; D not resolved. Deletions cut 6 bases from V and 14 bases from J, with 14 bases between. Per germline, CDR1 SGHTA and CDR2 FQGNSA. The CDR3 contains 11 residues. CDR3 residues: CASRDYIDEFF. In nucleotides, the CDR3 is TGTGCCAGCAGGGATTACATCGATGAGTTCTTC.

The V call is TRBV7-9, the J call TRBJ1-2; D is unclear. Trimming removed 3 bases at V and 8 bases at J, with 16 bases between. This CDR3 comprises 14 residues. CDR1 is SEHNR, CDR2 FQNEAQ, per germline (reference sequence). CDR3 nucleotides: TGTGCCAGCAGCTTTCGGTCCGCCCTCGGAGGCTACACCTTC. It codes for CASSFRSALGGYTF. The complete variable domain, with remaining parts taken from reference TRBV7-9 and TRBJ1-2, reads DTGVSQNPRHKITKRGQNVTFRCDPISEHNRLYWYRQTLGQGPEFLTYFQNEAQLEKSRLLSDRFSAERPKGSFSTLEIQRTEQGDSAMYLCASSFRSALGGYTFGSGTRLTVV.

The V call is TRBV27, the J call TRBJ2-1, with a tentative D call TRBD2 (5 bases). The CDR3 is 14 residues long. Trimming removed 6 bases at V and 2 bases at J, with 11 bases between. Germline V lookup: CDR1 MNHEY, CDR2 SMNVEV (reference sequence). CDR3 in DNA: TGTGCCAGCAGGAGCGGTGCAACCTACAATGAGCAGTTCTTC. It specifies CASRSGATYNEQFF.

The chain has TRBV15 and TRBJ2-1; 8 bases agree with TRBD2. The V gene's germline CDR1 is LNHNV and CDR2 YYDKDF (reference sequence). This CDR3 comprises 15 residues. V lost 0 bases and J lost 6; bases outside the gene matches: 4. The CDR3 loop is CATSREGTRVNEQFF. Written as DNA, the CDR3 is TGTGCCACCAGCAGAGAGGGGACTAGGGTCAATGAGCAGTTCTTC.

The rearrangement joins TRBV7-2 to TRBJ1-5, with D possibly being TRBD1 (6 bases). The germline gives CDR1 SGHTA, CDR2 FQGNSA. Trimming stripped 3 bases from V and 0 bases from J, with 12 bases between. The CDR3 loop spans 16 amino acids. This CDR3 reads CASSFEQGGSNQPQHF. The CDR3 DNA reads TGTGCCAGCAGCTTCGAACAGGGAGGTAGCAATCAGCCCCAGCATTTT.

The chain is built from TRBV19 and TRBJ1-1; D perhaps matches TRBD1 (6 bases). The CDR3 sequence is 14 residues long. The germline gives CDR1 LNHDA, CDR2 SQIVND (reference sequence). V gave up 2 bases and J gave up 4 bases, with 11 bases separating them. Written as DNA, the CDR3 is TGTGCCAGTAGTATACGGGGGGGCACCACTGAAGCTTTCTTT. Its protein is CASSIRGGTTEAFF.

The V and J genes are TRBV7-8 and TRBJ1-5; perhaps TRBD1 as D (6 bases). Deletions cut 2 bases from V and 7 bases from J, with 12 bases between. The CDR3 is 14 residues long. Germline CDR1 reads SGHVS; CDR2 reads FQNEAQ. CDR3 amino acids: CASSLQGRRQPQHF. CDR3 coding DNA: TGTGCCAGCAGCTTACAGGGGCGACGGCAGCCCCAGCATTTT.

The chain has TRBV6-5 and TRBJ1-2, with 10 bases matching TRBD1. This CDR3 is 14 amino acids long. V shed 4 bases and J 2 bases; nucleotides not matched to a gene: 1. Germline V gene lookup returns CDR1 MNHEY and CDR2 SVGAGI. The CDR3 reads CASSWDRGNYGYTF. In DNA, the CDR3 is TGTGCCAGCAGTTGGGACAGGGGAAACTATGGCTACACCTTC.